This is a list of T cell receptor beta chains from one sample in a study of CD8 T cells in Susac syndrome. TCRdb re-called the immunoSEQ multiplex PCR reads with MiXCR, one entry per CDR3 protein. The sample yields around 150,000 distinct CDR3 sequences, 95% seen once. Specimen: CD8+ T cells from PBMCs. These receptors all stem from a human donor with Susac syndrome. Each CDR3 is given with its conserved first and last residue. The D gene is left open where the match is weak.

v_gene: TRBV4-1; j_gene: TRBJ1-1; d_gene: -; CDR3aa: CASSQDYNTEAFF
v_gene: TRBV28; j_gene: TRBJ1-2; d_gene: TRBD1; CDR3aa: CASSCLIDRERDYGYTF
v_gene: TRBV5-4; j_gene: TRBJ2-5; d_gene: TRBD1; CDR3aa: CASSSGQAQETQYF
v_gene: TRBV5-1; j_gene: TRBJ2-2; d_gene: -; CDR3aa: CASRFDSANTGELFF
v_gene: TRBV9; j_gene: TRBJ2-7; d_gene: -; CDR3aa: CASSVGGEPYEQYF
v_gene: TRBV30; j_gene: TRBJ2-3; d_gene: -; CDR3aa: CAWTFSPRTDTQYF
v_gene: TRBV28; j_gene: TRBJ2-7; d_gene: TRBD2; CDR3aa: CASSPPPGLAGGVNGYEQYF
v_gene: TRBV9; j_gene: TRBJ1-1; d_gene: -; CDR3aa: CASSVEGTQNTEAFF
v_gene: TRBV27; j_gene: TRBJ2-5; d_gene: -; CDR3aa: CASSLVPQKTQYF
v_gene: TRBV28; j_gene: TRBJ2-7; d_gene: -; CDR3aa: CASSFPGEDYEQYF
v_gene: TRBV20-1; j_gene: TRBJ2-1; d_gene: -; CDR3aa: CSAREWKGAGDEQFF